These 9 T cell receptor beta chains came from one sample sequenced in a study of blood T cells in healthy people across ages. Then a second PCR, running about 6 to 12 cycles, was carried out with a sample-barcoded 5' primer and a J-beta primer mix. MiXCR, run by TCRdb on the 5' RACE reads, gives a single entry per CDR3 protein. This table holds roughly 700,000 distinct CDR3 sequences, around 49% found once. The sequenced material came from blood. The receptors here all came from an older woman in good health.

In this sample, this clonotype turned up many times. The rearrangement joins TRBV30 to TRBJ2-5; D is perhaps TRBD1 (6 bases). Trimming stripped 3 bases from V and 13 bases from J, with 18 bases between. The CDR3 is made up of 12 amino acids. From germline, CDR1 is GTSNPN and CDR2 SVGIG (reference sequence). The chain's CDR3 is CAWRRGYPLGYF. In DNA, the CDR3 is TGTGCCTGGAGGAGGGGGTACCCCCTCGGGTACTTC.

The chain recombines TRBV7-9 with TRBJ2-7; possibly TRBD2 for D (7 bases). This CDR3 contains 16 residues. Per germline, CDR1 SEHNR and CDR2 FQNEAQ (reference sequence). Trimming removed 1 base from V and 6 bases from J, with 19 bases in between. CDR3 sequence reads: CASSLGGGPGGCEQYF. In DNA, the CDR3 is TGTGCCAGCAGCTTAGGTGGCGGCCCGGGGGGCTGCGAGCAGTACTTC.

The chain uses TRBV10-3 and TRBJ2-1, with D perhaps matching TRBD1 or TRBD2 (6 bases each). The CDR3 is made up of 14 amino acids. Per germline, CDR1 ENHRY and CDR2 SYGVKD. V lost 4 bases and J lost 6, with 13 bases in between. The CDR3 sequence: CAISVGRGGNEQFF. Written as DNA, the CDR3 is TGTGCCATCAGTGTAGGCAGGGGAGGCAATGAGCAGTTCTTC.

The rearrangement links TRBV5-1 to TRBJ2-7; D may be TRBD1 or TRBD2 (5 bases each). CDR3 length: 12 residues. The V and J ends lost 7 bases and 6 bases respectively, with 14 bases between them. CDR1 is SGHRS, CDR2 YFSETQ, per germline. This CDR3 reads CASGVRDGEQYF. CDR3 nucleotide sequence: TGCGCCAGCGGCGTGAGGGACGGCGAGCAGTACTTC.

The chain has TRBV5-1 and TRBJ2-2; no firm D call. Germline CDR1 SGHRS, CDR2 YFSETQ. V was pared by 5 bases and J by 0 bases, with 11 bases between. CDR3 length equals 15 residues. This CDR3 is CASSLAISNTGELFF. In DNA, the CDR3 is TGCGCCAGCAGTTTAGCCATCTCGAACACCGGGGAGCTGTTTTTT.

V is TRBV11-2 and J is TRBJ2-7; 8 bases align to TRBD1. V lost 2 bases, J lost 2 bases, and 5 bases stayed unmatched. The CDR3 runs to 15 residues. Germline V gives CDR1 SGHAT, CDR2 FQNNGV. CDR3 sequence reads: CASSLSRTGTYEQYF. CDR3 sequence (DNA): TGTGCCAGCAGCTTATCCCGGACAGGGACCTACGAGCAGTACTTC.

V usage is TRBV20-1 and J usage is TRBJ1-2; 7 bases line up with TRBD1. The CDR3 extends over 13 amino acids. CDR1 is DFQATT and CDR2 is SNEGSKA in the germline V gene (reference sequence). V was clipped by 5 bases and J by 2 bases; unmatched bases: 5. CDR3 DNA sequence: TGCAGTGCTGGGGGACAGCGCAACTATGGCTACACCTTC. Amino acids: CSAGGQRNYGYTF.

In DNA form, the CDR3 reads TGTGCCAGCAGTTTAGTCAAAGGTCAGAGGGAATCGGACGAGCAGTACTTC. Translated: CASSLVKGQRESDEQYF. The rearrangement uses TRBV12-3 or TRBV12-4 and TRBJ2-7; D is perhaps TRBD2 (5 bases). Trimming shortened V by 1 base and J by 5 bases, and 21 bases separated the two germline ends. CDR3 length equals 17 residues.

V usage is TRBV5-1 and J usage is TRBJ2-6, with D perhaps TRBD1 (6 bases). The CDR3 contains 16 residues. The germline gives CDR1 SGHRS, CDR2 YFSETQ. V lost 2 bases and J lost 3, with 12 bases in between. The CDR3 DNA is TGCGCCAGCAGCTTCCATTACAGGGATGGGGCCAACGTCCTGACTTTC. This encodes CASSFHYRDGANVLTF. The entire variable domain, with the rest obtained from reference TRBV5-1 and TRBJ2-6, is as follows: KAGVTQTPRYLIKTRGQQVTLSCSPISGHRSVSWYQQTPGQGLQFLFEYFSETQRNKGNFPGRFSGRQFSNSRSEMNVSTLELGDSALYLCASSFHYRDGANVLTFGAGSRLTVL.